This TCR beta chain was observed in a study of human T cells and chemical hapten exposure. Study context: Affected patients, primarily female, had alopecia areata, totalis or universalis.

Individual cDNA molecules (in the library) carried attached unique molecular identifiers. A single record per CDR3 protein comes from TCRdb applying MiXCR to the RACE reads. This table holds 350,000 to 400,000 distinct CDR3 sequences, roughly 6.3% found once. Time point in this sample: patch test 2, 6 weeks after DPC sensitization. Described treatment: therapeutic diphenylcyclopropenone sensitization with weekly scalp DPC. Findings and limits, study-wide: The number of TCRs over 1 in 1000 frequency stayed unchanged after DPC.

On this clonotype itself: Its cognate antigen is unknown.

V lost 1 base, J lost 2 bases, and 6 bases stayed unmatched. Germline CDR1 reads SGHDT; CDR2 reads YYEEEE. The CDR3 totals 16 residues. This clonotype originated in a woman between 18 and 29 years old with alopecia areata. Some clones in this sample may be carry-over from other donors' samples. The chain couples TRBV5-6 to TRBJ2-3; 8 positions match TRBD2. The specimen was whole blood, collected in connection with sensitization to the hapten diphenylcyclopropenone (DPC). The CDR3 spells CASSLPGGASTDTQYF. The CDR3 bases are TGTGCCAGCAGCTTGCCCGGGGGGGCCTCCACAGATACGCAGTATTTT.